The 2 T cell receptor beta chains presented below share a single source sample, sequenced in a study of molecular identifiers for immune sequencing clone quantification. TCRdb re-analysed the PCR reads in MiXCR, keeping a single row per CDR3 protein. The sample has 7,500 to 10,000 distinct CDR3 sequences, roughly a fifth seen once. The source material was naive CD8+ T cells from blood, with Jurkat cell RNA spiked in. As to subset: FACS-sorted CD8+CD4-CCR7+CD45RA+ naive T cells. The receptors were gathered from a human donor in good health. Some libraries in this study had Jurkat cell RNA spiked in.

Relative to its sample, this clonotype is medium-sized. The rearrangement links TRBV5-1 to TRBJ1-1, with a tentative D call TRBD1 (5 bases). CDR3 size: 13 residues. Trimming shortened V by 0 bases and J by 4 bases, and 7 bases separated the two germline ends. Per the germline V gene, CDR1 is SGHRS and CDR2 is YFSETQ. This CDR3 reads CASSLVGVTEAFF. The CDR3 nucleotides read TGCGCCAGCAGCTTGGTGGGGGTCACTGAAGCTTTCTTT.

This clonotype was seen a handful of times. The V and J genes are TRBV4-3 and TRBJ1-4; TRBD1 is a possible D gene (5 bases). V gave up 4 bases and J gave up 7 bases, with 13 bases separating them. Germline CDR1 reads LGHNA; CDR2 reads YSLEER. This CDR3 has 14 residues. CDR3 sequence (DNA): TGCGCCAGCAGCCTCCGGGACCGCCCTGAAAAACTGTTTTTT. Amino acid sequence: CASSLRDRPEKLFF.